The present entry profiles one TCR beta chain with its context. Method: immunoSEQ multiplex PCR; TCRdb's copy keeps in-frame clones and lacks some. The table has tens of thousands of clones, around 84% seen once; the top ten hold around 0.65%. V was trimmed by 1 base and J by 0 bases, leaving 7 bases between them. Per germline, CDR1 SGHTA and CDR2 FQGNSA. The CDR3 consists of 15 residues. The data derive from a study of T cell changes during pregnancy in multiple sclerosis. The clonotype comes from a female donor with multiple sclerosis, enrolled in a pregnancy study. Here the sequenced sample was CD4+ T cells from peripheral blood mononuclear cells, taken before pregnancy. The chain is built from TRBV7-2 and TRBJ1-3; no reliable D call. CDR3 bases: TGTGCCAGCAGCTTAGTATTGTCCTCTGGAAACACCATATATTTT. Protein sequence: CASSLVLSSGNTIYF.